One and the same sample provided the 27 T cell receptor beta chains below, sequenced in a study of blood T cell repertoires in COVID-19. Generated by immunoSEQ multiplex PCR, the TCRdb table keeps only in-frame clones and is missing some. The table shows some 200,000 clones, with approximately 84% occurring only once. The sequencing sample was made of peripheral blood. The source of these receptors is a woman in her forties or fifties with active or convalescent COVID-19.

The chain has TRBV6-5 and TRBJ2-3, with TRBD2 matching 7 bases. This CDR3 region has 15 residues. V was pared by 4 bases and J by 5 bases, with 9 bases of the junction left unmatched. Germline values: CDR1 MNHEY, CDR2 SVGAGI. In nucleotides, the CDR3 is TGTGCCAGCAGTTGGAGCCGGGGGGATGGAGATACGCAGTATTTT. This encodes CASSWSRGDGDTQYF.

This clone appeared once. The V and J genes are TRBV5-1 and TRBJ2-5, with 10 bases aligning to TRBD1. V trimming: 0 bases; J trimming: 14 bases; junction bases outside the gene matches: 10. The CDR3 has 14 residues. CDR1 is SGHRS, CDR2 YFSETQ, per germline. CDR3 sequence: CASSLEPPGQGDYF. The CDR3 nucleotides read TGCGCCAGCAGCTTGGAACCCCCCGGACAGGGGGATTACTTC.

The rearrangement uses TRBV5-1 and TRBJ2-1, with 12 bases matching TRBD1. Germline values: CDR1 SGHRS, CDR2 YFSETQ. Trimming took 3 bases from V and 8 from J; bases not matched to a gene: 9. The CDR3 extends over 16 amino acids. This chain's CDR3 is CASSSSGTGGFDEQFF. The CDR3 DNA follows: TGCGCCAGCAGCTCCTCCGGGACAGGGGGCTTCGATGAGCAGTTCTTC.

The gene calls are TRBV18 and TRBJ2-6, with D possibly matching TRBD1 (5 bases). This CDR3 contains 18 residues. The germline V gene encodes CDR1 KGHSH and CDR2 LQKENI. V dropped 2 bases and J dropped 2 bases, with 16 bases sitting between them. CDR3 DNA: TGTGCCAGCTCACCATTGACGCAAGTAGGGGCTGGGGCCAACGTCCTGACTTTC. Translating it yields CASSPLTQVGAGANVLTF.

This clone turned up a few times. The V call is TRBV2, the J call TRBJ1-2, with no clear D. V dropped 2 bases and J dropped 7 bases, with 20 bases sitting between them. From germline, CDR1 is SNHLY and CDR2 FYNNEI. This CDR3 region has 16 residues. The CDR3 loop is CASSEISAGLRRGYTF. In DNA form, the CDR3 reads TGTGCCAGCAGTGAAATCTCCGCAGGACTTCGGCGTGGCTACACCTTC.

The J gene is TRBJ1-6, the V gene TRBV28, with D possibly being TRBD1 (6 bases). The V end was cut by 5 bases, the J end by 10 bases, with 12 bases between. This CDR3 is 13 amino acids long. Germline assignment: CDR1 MDHEN and CDR2 SYDVKM. CDR3: CASSQPDRSPLHF. CDR3 DNA: TGTGCCAGCAGTCAACCAGACAGGTCACCCCTCCACTTT.

The chain has TRBV14 and TRBJ2-1; D not certain. Trimming pared 0 bases from V and 6 bases from J, leaving 9 bases between. The length of the CDR3 is 14 residues. Germline V gene sequence: CDR1 SGHDN, CDR2 FVKESK. The CDR3 DNA follows: TGTGCCAGCAGCCAAGATCTATTTGGCAATGAGCAGTTCTTC. Its protein product is CASSQDLFGNEQFF.

J is TRBJ1-1 and V is TRBV5-1, with 7 bases fitting TRBD1. V trimming: 1 base; J trimming: 7 bases; junction bases outside the gene matches: 4. CDR1 is SGHRS, CDR2 YFSETQ, per germline. The CDR3 sequence is 13 residues long. CDR3 DNA: TGCGCCAGCAGCTTGTCCGACAGGGATGAAGCTTTCTTT. Translation gives CASSLSDRDEAFF.

This sequence joins TRBV30 and TRBJ1-2; D remains ambiguous. V lost 3 bases and J 2 bases, leaving 4 bases between the germline ends. Germline loops: CDR1 GTSNPN, CDR2 SVGIG (reference sequence). This CDR3 has 11 amino acids. Here the CDR3 DNA reads TGTGCCTGGAGCGGGAACTATGGCTACACCTTC. This sequence encodes CAWSGNYGYTF.

The chain combines TRBV7-9 with TRBJ1-1; no clear D gene. The CDR3 extends over 14 amino acids. V shed 2 bases and J shed 6 bases, with 13 bases lying between them. CDR1 and CDR2 (germline): SEHNR, FQNEAQ (reference sequence). The CDR3 region is CASSLIGSKAEAFF. The CDR3, as DNA: TGTGCCAGCAGCTTAATAGGGAGTAAGGCTGAAGCTTTCTTT. Drawing the rest from reference TRBV7-9 and TRBJ1-1, the complete variable domain is DTGVSQNPRHKITKRGQNVTFRCDPISEHNRLYWYRQTLGQGPEFLTYFQNEAQLEKSRLLSDRFSAERPKGSFSTLEIQRTEQGDSAMYLCASSLIGSKAEAFFGQGTRLTVV.

This chain joins TRBV28 and TRBJ1-1; TRBD1 matches at 7 bases. The germline CDR1 and CDR2 sequences are MDHEN and SYDVKM. V lost 6 bases to trimming and J lost 5 bases; unmatched junction nucleotides: 15. There are 16 residues in the CDR3. The CDR3 loop is CASRRTNRGGGTEAFF. The CDR3 nucleotides are TGTGCCAGCAGGAGGACAAACAGGGGCGGGGGGACTGAAGCTTTCTTT.

This clone was seen once. The J gene is TRBJ2-3, the V gene TRBV19; maybe TRBD2 (7 bases). This CDR3 region has 16 residues. The V gene's germline CDR1 is LNHDA and CDR2 SQIVND (reference sequence). V lost 3 bases to trimming and J lost 3 bases, with 16 bases between them. The CDR3 DNA follows: TGTGCCAGTAGTATCAGGGGCGGGAGCTTTACAGATACGCAGTATTTT. Translated, it gives CASSIRGGSFTDTQYF.

There are a few counts of this clone. This chain connects TRBV2 to TRBJ2-7; the match to TRBD2 covers 7 bases. From germline, CDR1 is SNHLY and CDR2 FYNNEI. The CDR3 totals 12 residues. Unmatched junction bases numbered 4, after V lost 2 bases and J lost 9 bases. CDR3: CASSESAGRQYV. For the CDR3, the DNA is TGTGCCAGCAGTGAATCAGCGGGAAGGCAGTACGTC.

A note on this clone: An end of the junction does not agree with germline; a read error may underlie this. The rearrangement links TRBV6-2 or TRBV6-3 to TRBJ1-5; the match to TRBD1 covers 10 bases. CDR3 length: 18 residues. Germline V gives CDR1 MNHEY, CDR2 SVGEGT. The CDR3, as DNA: TGTGCCGGCAGTTTTACCCTACGAGGACAGGGGGTAAATCAGCCCCAGCATTTT. It encodes CAGSFTLRGQGVNQPQHF.

The chain uses TRBV19 and TRBJ2-1, with a weak D call TRBD2 (6 bases). The CDR3 loop spans 15 amino acids. The germline V gene encodes CDR1 LNHDA and CDR2 SQIVND (reference sequence). The V end was cut by 3 bases, the J end by 4 bases, with 13 bases between. In DNA form, the CDR3 reads TGTGCCAGTAGTATCCGGGGGAATTGGTACAATGAGCAGTTCTTC. It codes for CASSIRGNWYNEQFF.

The CDR3 DNA reads as TGTGCCAGCAGGGATTGGGGAGGGAGGACCGGGGAGCTGTTTTTT. It codes for CASRDWGGRTGELFF. The chain couples TRBV2 to TRBJ2-2; 7 nucleotides line up with TRBD2. Germline CDR1 and CDR2: SNHLY and FYNNEI. This CDR3 comprises 15 residues. After removal of 6 bases from V and 5 bases from J, the junction contained 9 bases not matched to a gene.

This rearrangement joins TRBV5-1 to TRBJ1-3, with 7 positions matching TRBD1. With 5 bases clipped from V and 3 bases from J, the junction kept 5 bases outside the gene matches. There are 14 residues in the CDR3. Germline assignment: CDR1 SGHRS and CDR2 YFSETQ. The DNA for the CDR3 is TGCGCCAGCAGTATGGGACAGCATGGAAACACCATATATTTT. Translation gives CASSMGQHGNTIYF. Based on the CDR3 plus reference TRBV5-1 and TRBJ1-3, the full variable domain is KAGVTQTPRYLIKTRGQQVTLSCSPISGHRSVSWYQQTPGQGLQFLFEYFSETQRNKGNFPGRFSGRQFSNSRSEMNVSTLELGDSALYLCASSMGQHGNTIYFGEGSWLTVV.

The chain carries TRBV5-1 and TRBJ1-6, with D possibly TRBD1 on 6 matching bases. The V end lost 4 bases, the J end lost 0 bases, and 14 bases lay between the germline ends. This CDR3 spans 17 amino acids. From germline, CDR1 is SGHRS and CDR2 YFSETQ. The CDR3 here is CASSPETGSSYNSPLHF. The CDR3 coding sequence is TGCGCCAGCAGCCCCGAAACAGGGAGCTCCTATAATTCACCCCTCCACTTT.

This sequence joins TRBV18 and TRBJ2-2, with 9 bases aligning to TRBD1. Germline V gene sequence: CDR1 KGHSH, CDR2 LQKENI. The CDR3 loop spans 15 amino acids. With 7 bases clipped from V and 1 base from J, the junction kept 4 bases outside the gene matches. The CDR3 is CASLQGQGNTGELFF. The DNA of the CDR3 is TGTGCCAGCTTACAGGGACAGGGGAACACCGGGGAGCTGTTTTTT.

This clone occurred once. J is TRBJ2-7 and V is TRBV6-2 or TRBV6-3; tentatively, D is TRBD2 (5 bases). Trimming removed 2 bases at V and 3 bases at J, with 11 bases between. The CDR3 extends over 14 amino acids. Germline-derived CDR1 and CDR2 are MNHEY and SVGEGT. Written as DNA, the CDR3 is TGTGCCAGCAGTTACACGGGCGGAGGCTACGAGCAGTACTTC. Its protein product is CASSYTGGGYEQYF.

This sequence joins TRBV6-6 and TRBJ2-7; perhaps TRBD2 as D (7 bases). Germline V gene lookup returns CDR1 MNHNY and CDR2 SVGAGI (reference sequence). The CDR3 is 14 amino acids. Trimming took 6 bases from V and 2 from J, leaving 14 bases between them. Written as DNA, the CDR3 is TGTGCCAGCAGCCCGGGGGGCCGGCCCTACGAGCAGTACGTC. Translating it yields CASSPGGRPYEQYV.

The chain carries TRBV7-2 and TRBJ2-1; TRBD1 aligns across 8 bases. The V gene end was trimmed by 1 base and the J gene end by 2 bases; junction bases not matched to a gene: 1. This CDR3 is built from 15 residues. CDR1 SGHTA and CDR2 FQGNSA come from the germline V gene. The chain's CDR3 is CASSLGGQAYNEQFF. DNA of the CDR3: TGTGCCAGCAGCTTAGGGGGACAGGCCTACAATGAGCAGTTCTTC. The entire variable domain, with the rest obtained from reference TRBV7-2 and TRBJ2-1, is as follows: GAGVSQSPSNKVTEKGKDVELRCDPISGHTALYWYRQSLGQGLEFLIYFQGNSAPDKSGLPSDRFSAERTGGSVSTLTIQRTQQEDSAVYLCASSLGGQAYNEQFFGPGTRLTVL.

V usage is TRBV5-1 and J usage is TRBJ1-4; possible D gene TRBD1, 5 bases. Germline V gene data show CDR1 as SGHRS and CDR2 as YFSETQ. CDR3 length: 15 residues. The V end was cut by 3 bases, the J end by 7 bases, with 16 bases between. DNA for the CDR3: TGCGCCAGCAGCTGGTGGACAAGTGGGGCTGAAAAACTGTTTTTT. The encoded protein is CASSWWTSGAEKLFF.

The gene calls are TRBV10-1 and TRBJ1-6; the D gene is possibly TRBD1 (6 bases). The CDR3 runs to 13 residues. Trimming left V 4 bases short and J 6 bases short, with 7 bases between. The germline gives CDR1 WNHNN, CDR2 SYGVQD (reference sequence). CDR3: CASSGQVNSPLHF. CDR3 coding DNA: TGCGCCAGCAGTGGACAGGTTAATTCACCCCTCCACTTT.

This chain joins TRBV18 and TRBJ1-1; D ambiguous. This CDR3 has 13 residues. CDR1 and CDR2 (germline): KGHSH, LQKENI. The V end lost 5 bases, the J end lost 1 base, and 8 bases lay between the germline ends. The CDR3 coding sequence is TGTGCCAGCTCAACGGTCAAGAACACTGAAGCTTTCTTT. This gives the protein CASSTVKNTEAFF.

The chain is built from TRBV7-2 and TRBJ1-1; D gene unclear. The length of the CDR3 is 13 residues. CDR1 and CDR2 (germline): SGHTA, FQGNSA. V was cut by 0 bases and J by 5 bases, with 7 bases left in between. This chain's CDR3 is CASSLAGRTEAFF. DNA of the CDR3: TGTGCCAGCAGCTTAGCGGGGAGGACTGAAGCTTTCTTT.

This chain uses TRBV19 with TRBJ2-5, with D possibly TRBD1 on 7 matching bases. The V and J ends lost 4 bases and 4 bases respectively, with 19 bases between them. The CDR3 is 16 residues long. CDR1 and CDR2 (germline): LNHDA, SQIVND (reference sequence). The CDR3 loop is CASSRGGPGVGETQYF. The CDR3 DNA reads TGTGCCAGTAGTAGAGGGGGCCCGGGGGTAGGAGAGACCCAGTACTTC.